A single sample is the source of the 29 T cell receptor beta chains below, sequenced in a study of cytomegalovirus exposure and HLA in healthy donors. It was with 60 Vbeta and 13 Jbeta primers that the PCR ran. Only in-frame clones appear in the TCRdb table, and some are missing; sequencing was by immunoSEQ multiplex PCR. The table includes about 190,000 clones, 65% to 85% detected once. Sequenced input: PBMCs. These receptors all stem from a man aged 50 to 60 in good health and CMV-seronegative.

The chain joins TRBV7-6 to TRBJ2-5; TRBD1 aligns across 8 bases. Looked up from germline, CDR1 is SGHVS and CDR2 is FNYEAQ. The CDR3 is 16 amino acids. The ends lost 1 base at V and 4 bases at J; junction bases unmatched: 8. The CDR3 region has the DNA TGTGCCAGCAGCTTAGTTCAGGGGGCGAGGGGAGAGACCCAGTACTTC. Protein sequence: CASSLVQGARGETQYF.

The chain carries TRBV10-3 and TRBJ1-1; weak D call: TRBD1 (6 bases). With 5 bases removed from V and 4 bases from J, the gap between germline ends came to 11 bases. This CDR3 has 13 residues. From germline, CDR1 is ENHRY and CDR2 SYGVKD. In DNA, the CDR3 is TGTGCCATCAGTCGACAGGCGACCACTGAAGCTTTCTTT. This encodes CAISRQATTEAFF.

This clone was seen a single time. The chain uses TRBV11-2 and TRBJ1-2, with D possibly TRBD1 on 6 matching bases. The CDR3 contains 15 residues. In germline, CDR1 is SGHAT, CDR2 FQNNGV. The V gene lost 5 bases and the J gene lost 4 bases, with 17 bases spanning the gap. CDR3 DNA: TGTGCCAGCAGCCCCGATCGACAGGCCAGCTATGGCTACACCTTC. This translates into CASSPDRQASYGYTF. Full variable domain (rest looked up from reference TRBV11-2 and TRBJ1-2): EAGVAQSPRYKIIEKRQSVAFWCNPISGHATLYWYQQILGQGPKLLIQFQNNGVVDDSQLPKDRFSAERLKGVDSTLKIQPAKLEDSAVYLCASSPDRQASYGYTFGSGTRLTVV.

The chain employs TRBV5-1 and TRBJ2-1, with D perhaps TRBD2 (5 bases). V dropped 1 base and J dropped 9 bases, with 8 bases sitting between them. Germline CDR1 SGHRS, CDR2 YFSETQ. The CDR3 extends over 12 amino acids. CDR3 region: CASSLQAGEQFF. The CDR3 nucleotides are TGCGCCAGCAGCTTGCAGGCGGGTGAGCAGTTCTTC.

A single count supports this clone. The chain uses TRBV15 and TRBJ2-5; 12 nucleotides match TRBD2. The germline CDR1 and CDR2 sequences are LNHNV and YYDKDF (reference sequence). V gave up 3 bases and J gave up 4 bases; unmatched junction bases: 6. This CDR3 is 16 amino acids long. In DNA form, the CDR3 reads TGTGCCACCAGCAGGGTACTAGCGGGGGGCGGAGAGACCCAGTACTTC. As protein: CATSRVLAGGGETQYF. Drawing the rest from reference TRBV15 and TRBJ2-5, the complete variable domain is DAMVIQNPRYQVTQFGKPVTLSCSQTLNHNVMYWYQQKSSQAPKLLFHYYDKDFNNEADTPDNFQSRRPNTSFCFLDIRSPGLGDTAMYLCATSRVLAGGGETQYFGPGTRLLVL.

The V gene is TRBV2, the J gene TRBJ2-2, with a possible D match to TRBD2 (7 bases). V was clipped by 6 bases and J by 4 bases, with 18 bases between them. This CDR3 spans 16 amino acids. CDR1 SNHLY and CDR2 FYNNEI come from the germline V gene. In DNA, the CDR3 is TGTGCCAGCAGCCCCCCGGGGGGCCTCCGCACCGGGGAGCTGTTTTTT. It codes for CASSPPGGLRTGELFF.

The chain employs TRBV6-1 and TRBJ1-5; TRBD1 is a possible D gene (5 bases). With 0 bases removed from V and 10 bases from J, the gap between germline ends came to 19 bases. From germline, CDR1 is MNHNS and CDR2 SASEGT. The CDR3 is made up of 16 amino acids. The CDR3 DNA is TGTGCCAGCAGTGAAGCGGGCTGGCAGACGACAGCCCCCCAGCATTTT. Protein sequence: CASSEAGWQTTAPQHF.

This clone has a handful of counts. This chain links TRBV18 with TRBJ1-1; D is perhaps TRBD1 (6 bases). V was cut by 6 bases and J by 1 base, with 12 bases left in between. The CDR3 is 14 amino acids. From germline, CDR1 is KGHSH and CDR2 LQKENI. The CDR3 nucleotides are TGTGCCAGCTCCTTAGTACAGGGGAACACTGAAGCTTTCTTT. Translation gives CASSLVQGNTEAFF.

V is TRBV5-1 and J is TRBJ2-2, with 7 bases lining up with TRBD2. V lost 5 bases to trimming and J lost 3 bases; unmatched junction nucleotides: 4. In germline, CDR1 is SGHRS, CDR2 YFSETQ. This CDR3 is built from 14 residues. The CDR3 nucleotides are TGCGCCAGCAGGCCGGGAGGATACACCGGGGAGCTGTTTTTT. Translated: CASRPGGYTGELFF.

CDR3 sequence (DNA): TGCAGCGTTGGGGAGGGGGAAGGCTACACCTTC. Residues: CSVGEGEGYTF. The genes are TRBV29-1 and TRBJ1-2; TRBD1 is a possible D gene (6 bases). Trimming cost V 4 bases and J 8 bases, with 11 bases left between them. CDR1 and CDR2 from the germline V gene are SQVTM and ANQGSEA. This CDR3 is 11 amino acids long.

This chain joins TRBV14 and TRBJ2-5; D ambiguous. With 6 bases removed from V and 0 bases from J, the gap between germline ends came to 8 bases. The CDR3 has 13 residues. Germline V lookup: CDR1 SGHDN, CDR2 FVKESK. CDR3 loop: CASSRDYQETQYF. The DNA for the CDR3 is TGTGCCAGCAGTCGTGACTACCAAGAGACCCAGTACTTC.

This chain joins TRBV5-6 and TRBJ1-4; D is possibly TRBD1 (5 bases). Trimming took off 0 bases at V and 8 bases at J, with 14 bases between the two ends. This CDR3 has 15 amino acids. The germline V gene has CDR1 SGHDT and CDR2 YYEEEE. CDR3 nucleotide sequence: TGTGCCAGCAGCTTGGTAGGCAGGGTAGAGGAAAAACTGTTTTTT. It specifies CASSLVGRVEEKLFF.

This chain connects TRBV7-2 to TRBJ2-5, with TRBD2 matching over 8 bases. V trimming: 3 bases; J trimming: 1 base; junction bases outside the gene matches: 4. The length of the CDR3 is 15 residues. From germline, CDR1 is SGHTA and CDR2 FQGNSA. CDR3 DNA: TGTGCCAGCAGCTTCACTAGCGGCCTCCAAGAGACCCAGTACTTC. Translation: CASSFTSGLQETQYF.

This clone was seen only a few times. The CDR3 reads CASSLGGGGELFF. The CDR3 DNA reads TGTGCCAGCAGCTTAGGCGGGGGAGGGGAGCTGTTTTTT. The rearrangement links TRBV11-2 to TRBJ2-2; 7 positions agree with TRBD2. Germline V CDR1 and CDR2: SGHAT, FQNNGV. The J segment lost 8 bases and the V segment lost 1 base, leaving 1 base of the junction unmatched. The CDR3 contains 13 residues.

The chain has TRBV10-1 and TRBJ2-2; no clear D gene. This CDR3 has 13 amino acids. V lost 0 bases and J 4 bases, leaving 3 bases between the germline ends. The germline CDR1 and CDR2 sequences are WNHNN and SYGVQD (reference sequence). The CDR3 DNA is TGCGCCAGCAGTGAGTCGGCCACCGGGGAGCTGTTTTTT. This translates into CASSESATGELFF.

CDR3 amino acids: CASRMDRVYEQYF. The CDR3, as DNA: TGTGCCAGCAGAATGGACAGGGTTTACGAGCAGTACTTC. V usage is TRBV2 and J usage is TRBJ2-7, with TRBD1 matching over 8 bases. V gave up 6 bases and J gave up 4 bases; unmatched junction bases: 5. Germline CDR1 reads SNHLY; CDR2 reads FYNNEI. This CDR3 spans 13 amino acids.

Only a few counts were recorded for this clone. The rearrangement uses TRBV19 and TRBJ1-2; D is ambiguous. Trimming took 6 bases from V and 4 from J, leaving 15 bases between them. This CDR3 has 14 residues. Germline V gene sequence: CDR1 LNHDA, CDR2 SQIVND (reference sequence). CDR3 residues: CASSLDSYSYGYTF. CDR3 nucleotides: TGTGCCAGTAGCCTTGATAGTTACAGCTATGGCTACACCTTC.

This clone was seen more than once but under ten times. The chain links TRBV5-4 to TRBJ1-1; the match to TRBD1 covers 10 bases. The CDR3 length is 16 residues. With V trimmed by 4 bases and J by 0 bases, 6 bases remained unmatched. Germline CDR1 SGHNT, CDR2 YYREEE (reference sequence). The CDR3 nucleotides read TGTGCCAGCAGCCGGGACAGGGGAGGGTTGAACACTGAAGCTTTCTTT. This translates into CASSRDRGGLNTEAFF.

The V and J genes are TRBV18 and TRBJ1-4; no clear D. Trimming pared 3 bases from V and 8 bases from J, leaving 7 bases between. Germline V gene data show CDR1 as KGHSH and CDR2 as LQKENI. The CDR3 totals 12 residues. The DNA for the CDR3 is TGTGCCAGCTCACCTCCGGAGGAAAAACTGTTTTTT. It translates to CASSPPEEKLFF.

This chain joins TRBV7-2 and TRBJ2-2, with 7 bases identical to TRBD2. With 2 bases clipped from V and 2 bases from J, the junction kept 5 bases outside the gene matches. Germline-derived CDR1 and CDR2 are SGHTA and FQGNSA. The CDR3 length is 16 residues. CDR3 coding DNA: TGTGCCAGCAGCTTACCCCGCGGGGGTAACACCGGGGAGCTGTTTTTT. Encoded protein: CASSLPRGGNTGELFF.

Comments on this clone: Distinct nucleotide sequences in the sample also encode this CDR3. This rearrangement joins TRBV7-9 to TRBJ2-5; 7 nucleotides agree with TRBD1. CDR3 size: 16 residues. The germline gives CDR1 SEHNR, CDR2 FQNEAQ (reference sequence). With V trimmed by 5 bases and J by 7 bases, 16 bases remained unmatched. CDR3 amino acids: CASSPIGQVTRGTQYF. In DNA, the CDR3 is TGTGCCAGCAGCCCTATTGGACAGGTTACAAGGGGGACCCAGTACTTC.

The chain uses TRBV7-8 and TRBJ2-3; 9 bases match TRBD1. CDR1 is SGHVS and CDR2 is FQNEAQ in the germline V gene. The length of the CDR3 is 16 residues. Trimming at V came to 2 bases and at J to 4 bases, leaving 7 bases not matched to a gene. CDR3 DNA: TGTGCCAGCAGCTTACAAGGGACAGGGATCTCAGATACGCAGTATTTT. It is translated as CASSLQGTGISDTQYF. The full variable domain, with the rest looked up from reference TRBV7-8 and TRBJ2-3, is GAGVSQSPRYKVAKRGQDVALRCDPISGHVSLFWYQQALGQGPEFLTYFQNEAQLDKSGLPSDRFFAERPEGSVSTLKIQRTQQEDSAVYLCASSLQGTGISDTQYFGPGTRLTVL.

This clone came up once. The CDR3 DNA reads as TGCGCCAGCAGCTTGGACAGCCTTGATTCACCCCTCCACTTT. Its protein product is CASSLDSLDSPLHF. This chain joins TRBV5-1 and TRBJ1-6; D is undetermined. The CDR3 extends over 14 amino acids. The V end was cut by 0 bases, the J end by 8 bases, with 9 bases between. Germline values: CDR1 SGHRS, CDR2 YFSETQ.

V and J are TRBV5-4 and TRBJ1-1, with D uncertain. There are 15 residues in the CDR3. Trimming stripped 4 bases from V and 3 bases from J, with 16 bases between. From germline, CDR1 is SGHNT and CDR2 YYREEE (reference sequence). CDR3 DNA sequence: TGTGCCAGCAGCCTCGGCGCCCGCGGTGACACTGAAGCTTTCTTT. Its protein is CASSLGARGDTEAFF.

The V gene is TRBV11-3, the J gene TRBJ2-2, with 7 bases matching TRBD2. The CDR3 runs to 15 residues. Trimming took 4 bases from V and 1 from J; bases not matched to a gene: 3. Germline loops: CDR1 SGHNT, CDR2 YENEEA. The CDR3 DNA follows: TGTGCCAGCAGCTGGGGGGGGGAGAACACCGGGGAGCTGTTTTTT. Protein: CASSWGGENTGELFF.

The V call is TRBV5-4, the J call TRBJ1-2; D is possibly TRBD1 (5 bases). Trimming removed 4 bases at V and 0 bases at J, with 10 bases between. The germline gives CDR1 SGHNT, CDR2 YYREEE (reference sequence). This CDR3 spans 14 amino acids. The CDR3: CASSKDISNYGYTF. CDR3 nucleotides: TGTGCCAGCAGCAAGGACATTTCTAACTATGGCTACACCTTC.

The genes are TRBV6-1 and TRBJ1-6; D possibly corresponds to TRBD1 (5 bases). CDR1 is MNHNS, CDR2 SASEGT, per germline. V was cut by 2 bases and J by 14 bases, with 10 bases left in between. CDR3 size: 12 residues. CDR3 DNA sequence: TGTGCCAGCAGTGAAAGCAAAGGGGCCCTCCACTTT. Its translation is CASSESKGALHF.

The chain recombines TRBV7-2 with TRBJ2-7, with D unresolved. The CDR3 consists of 12 residues. The germline V and J ends were trimmed by 5 bases and 3 bases, with 8 bases remaining between them. The V gene's germline CDR1 is SGHTA and CDR2 FQGNSA. The CDR3 region is CASSGRGYEQYF. The CDR3 bases are TGTGCCAGCAGCGGAAGAGGCTACGAGCAGTACTTC.

A remark on this clone: Compared with germline, one end of the junction differs, possibly owing to a read error. The chain uses TRBV7-9 and TRBJ1-1, with TRBD1 matching over 7 bases. The CDR3 loop spans 15 amino acids. The germline V gene has CDR1 SEHNR and CDR2 FQNEAQ (reference sequence). Here the CDR3 reads CSSSQRQGEDTEAFF. Written as DNA, the CDR3 is TGTTCCAGCAGCCAACGGCAGGGGGAGGACACTGAAGCTTTCTTT.